This TCR beta chain is drawn from a study of monozygotic twins with inflammatory bowel disease. Study conclusions and caveats: Inverse Simpson values showed less TCRbeta diversity in IBD patients than in their healthy co-twins.

About this clonotype: Antigen: not known.

Across eight separate reactions for each sample, cDNA was made. TCRalpha and TCRbeta cDNA underwent two nested PCRs of 16 and 9 cycles. No DNA is given; TCRdb re-called the 5' RACE reads and lists each CDR3 protein once. The sample features approximately 110,000 distinct CDR3 sequences, with around an eighth in its top ten. CDR1 is SGHTA and CDR2 is FQGNSA in the germline V gene. The CDR3 runs to 15 residues. The chain links TRBV7-2 to TRBJ1-2; TCRdb's assignment of TRBD1 cannot be checked, as there is no DNA. Sequencing used blood. This TCR was recovered from a human donor with ulcerative colitis or Crohn's disease, or a healthy co-twin of an affected twin (not recorded which). The CDR3 spells CASSLGTGTNYGYTF.